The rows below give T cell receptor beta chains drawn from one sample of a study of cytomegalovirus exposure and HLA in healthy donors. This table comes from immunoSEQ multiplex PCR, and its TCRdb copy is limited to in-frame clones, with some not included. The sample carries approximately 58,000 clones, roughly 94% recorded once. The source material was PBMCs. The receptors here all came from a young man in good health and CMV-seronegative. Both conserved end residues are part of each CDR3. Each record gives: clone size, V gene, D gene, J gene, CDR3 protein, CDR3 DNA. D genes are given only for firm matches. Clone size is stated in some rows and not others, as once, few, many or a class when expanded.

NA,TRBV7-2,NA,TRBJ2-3,CASSLTSSQNTQYF,TGTGCCAGCAGCCTCACTAGTTCCCAGAATACGCAGTATTTT
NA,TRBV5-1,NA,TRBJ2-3,CASSPAYDSWSADTQYF,TGCGCCAGCAGCCCCGCTTACGACTCCTGGTCCGCAGATACGCAGTATTTT
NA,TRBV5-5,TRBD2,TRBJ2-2,CASDFGTTRNTGELFF,TGTGCCAGCGACTTCGGGACTACACGTAACACCGGGGAGCTGTTTTTT
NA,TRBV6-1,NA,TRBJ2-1,CASSVVRGIINEQFF,TGTGCCAGCAGTGTGGTAAGGGGGATTATCAATGAGCAGTTCTTC
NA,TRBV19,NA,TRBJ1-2,CASSSSPGSNYGYTF,TGTGCCAGTAGTTCGAGCCCAGGGTCTAACTATGGCTACACCTTC
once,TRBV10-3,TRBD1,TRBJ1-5,CAISEGQGKDQPQHF,TGTGCCATCAGCGAGGGACAGGGCAAGGATCAGCCCCAGCATTTT
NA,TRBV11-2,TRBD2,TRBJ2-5,CASRSSGETQYF,TGTGCCAGCAGGTCTAGCGGGGAGACCCAGTACTTC
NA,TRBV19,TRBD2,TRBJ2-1,CASSPNPGTSGSYEQFF,TGTGCCAGTAGTCCTAACCCCGGGACTAGCGGGAGCTATGAGCAGTTCTTC
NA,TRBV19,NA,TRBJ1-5,CASSILYLSNQPQHF,TGTGCCAGTAGTATTCTCTACCTTAGCAATCAGCCCCAGCATTTT
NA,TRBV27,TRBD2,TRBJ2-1,CASKGTSGNSGNEQFF,TGTGCCAGCAAAGGGACTAGCGGGAATTCGGGCAATGAGCAGTTCTTC
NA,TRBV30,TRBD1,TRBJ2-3,CASSTGSDTQYF,TGTGCCTCGTCGACAGGGTCGGATACGCAGTATTTT
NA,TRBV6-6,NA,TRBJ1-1,CASSPGGRTEAFF,TGTGCCAGCAGTCCGGGGGGGAGGACTGAAGCTTTCTTT
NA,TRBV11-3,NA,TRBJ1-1,CASSSGRGGTEAFF,TGTGCCAGCAGCTCCGGCCGGGGTGGCACTGAAGCTTTCTTT
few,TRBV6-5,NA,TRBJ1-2,CASRQTGQTNYGYTF,TGTGCCAGCAGACAGACAGGTCAAACCAACTATGGCTACACCTTC
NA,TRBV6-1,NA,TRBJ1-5,CASSDSFEPQHF,TGTGCCAGCTCGGACAGTTTTGAGCCCCAGCATTTT
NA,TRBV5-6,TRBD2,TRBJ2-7,CASSLETSGSYVYEQYF,TGTGCCAGCAGTTTAGAGACTAGCGGGAGTTATGTTTACGAGCAGTACTTC
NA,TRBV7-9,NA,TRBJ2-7,CASSFLKGEQFYEQYF,TGTGCCAGCAGCTTCCTGAAGGGAGAACAGTTCTACGAGCAGTACTTC
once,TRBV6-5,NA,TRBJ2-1,CASSSQDNEQFF,TGTGCCAGCAGTTCACAGGACAATGAGCAGTTCTTC
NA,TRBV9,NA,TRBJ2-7,CASSVGESGYEQYF,TGTGCCAGCAGCGTAGGGGAGTCGGGCTACGAGCAGTACTTC
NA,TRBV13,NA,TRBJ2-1,CASSLSPGEPYNEQFF,TGTGCCAGCAGCCTAAGTCCAGGGGAGCCCTACAATGAGCAGTTCTTC
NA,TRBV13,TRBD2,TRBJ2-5,CASKQKGGETQYF,TGTGCCAGTAAGCAAAAGGGAGGGGAGACCCAGTACTTC
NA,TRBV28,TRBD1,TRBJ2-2,CASSNPGQGRGELFF,TGTGCCAGCAGTAACCCGGGACAGGGGCGCGGGGAGCTGTTTTTT
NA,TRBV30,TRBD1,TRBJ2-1,CAWSTGQGYYNEQFF,TGTGCCTGGAGTACTGGACAGGGCTACTACAATGAGCAGTTCTTC
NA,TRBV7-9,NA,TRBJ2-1,CASSLDSDEQFF,TGTGCCAGCAGCTTAGACTCTGATGAGCAGTTCTTC
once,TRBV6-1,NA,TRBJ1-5,CASSEEGAGPQHF,TGTGCCAGCAGTGAGGAGGGCGCGGGGCCCCAGCATTTT
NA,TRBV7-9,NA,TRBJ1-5,CASSQDRQPQHF,TGTGCCAGCAGCCAGGACAGACAGCCCCAGCATTTT